One sample yielded the 20 T cell receptor beta chains listed below, sequenced in a study of vaccination and CD4 T cells after COVID-19. CD4+ T cells that had been cultured provided DNA sequenced with the Oncomine TCR Beta short-read assay. One entry per CDR3 protein results from TCRdb running MiXCR on the PCR reads. The table includes approximately 7,300 distinct CDR3 sequences, around two fifths detected once. Regarding treatment: 10-day PBMC culture with coronavirus spike peptide pools or control peptides (ViraFEST assay). The collection of CD4+ T cells from the unexposed donor took place before the COVID-19 pandemic (2011-2018). These TCRs' antigens remain unknown. The sequenced sample was CD4+ T cells from blood, cultured in vitro. The receptors here all came from a human donor in good health.

The rearrangement uses TRBV20-1 and TRBJ1-3, with D hard to call. V shed 0 bases and J shed 2 bases, with 17 bases lying between them. CDR3 length equals 17 residues. Germline lookup yields CDR1 DFQATT and CDR2 SNEGSKA (reference sequence). The CDR3 reads CSARDSASATTGNTIYF. DNA of the CDR3: TGCAGTGCTAGAGATTCGGCCTCGGCGACGACTGGAAACACCATATATTTT.

V gene TRBV20-1 combines with J gene TRBJ2-1, with 11 bases fitting TRBD2. This CDR3 has 15 residues. CDR1 and CDR2 from the germline V gene are DFQATT and SNEGSKA (reference sequence). V shed 5 bases, J shed 9 bases, and the junction held 12 bases outside the gene matches. CDR3 protein: CSAHRSGGVLAEQFF. DNA for the CDR3: TGCAGTGCTCACCGTAGCGGGGGGGTTTTGGCTGAGCAGTTCTTC.

This sequence joins TRBV12-3 or TRBV12-4 and TRBJ1-2; D may be TRBD1 (5 bases). The CDR3 spans 14 residues. V was pared by 3 bases and J by 2 bases, with 10 bases between. For the CDR3, the DNA is TGTGCCAGCAGTTTTACAGGTTCCAACTATGGCTACACCTTC. It is translated as CASSFTGSNYGYTF.

This clonotype was observed a few times. The chain recombines TRBV20-1 with TRBJ1-2, with no clear D. The CDR3 spans 13 residues. From germline, CDR1 is DFQATT and CDR2 SNEGSKA (reference sequence). V shed 4 bases and J shed 0 bases, with 9 bases lying between them. CDR3 in amino acids: CSATVGTNYGYTF. For the CDR3, the DNA is TGCAGTGCTACAGTTGGGACTAACTATGGCTACACCTTC.

This clonotype was seen more than once but under ten times. V and J are TRBV6-1 and TRBJ2-1; 9 nucleotides align to TRBD2. From germline, CDR1 is MNHNS and CDR2 SASEGT. The CDR3 is 14 residues long. After removal of 10 bases from V and 9 bases from J, the junction contained 13 bases not matched to a gene. The CDR3 reads CATLGREGRGEQFF. CDR3 nucleotides: TGTGCCACCCTAGGGCGGGAGGGCCGGGGTGAGCAGTTCTTC.

The sample holds a few counts of this clonotype. The DNA of the CDR3 is TGTGCCAGCAGAAATAGACAGGGTATTATGGAGACCCAGTACTTC. Translated: CASRNRQGIMETQYF. This chain joins TRBV27 and TRBJ2-5, with 7 positions matching TRBD1. The CDR3 runs 15 residues. Germline V gene sequence: CDR1 MNHEY, CDR2 SMNVEV (reference sequence). V was pared by 6 bases and J by 5 bases, with 12 bases of the junction left unmatched.

This clonotype was observed a few times. V is TRBV7-9 and J is TRBJ1-1; possibly TRBD1 for D (6 bases). The CDR3 has 16 amino acids. The germline CDR1 and CDR2 sequences are SEHNR and FQNEAQ (reference sequence). The V and J ends lost 5 bases and 0 bases respectively, with 16 bases between them. This CDR3 is CASSTTGRGMNTEAFF. DNA for the CDR3: TGTGCCAGCAGCACCACAGGGAGGGGCATGAACACTGAAGCTTTCTTT.

V is TRBV11-3 and J is TRBJ1-3, with D hard to call. The V and J ends lost 5 bases and 4 bases respectively, with 6 bases between them. The CDR3 is 12 residues long. CDR1 is SGHNT, CDR2 YENEEA, per germline. For the CDR3, the DNA is TGTGCCAGCAGCGGCGCCGGAAACACCATATATTTT. Amino acid sequence: CASSGAGNTIYF.

This clonotype has more than one count but fewer than ten. The chain combines TRBV2 with TRBJ2-7; D is uncertain. V lost 4 bases and J 2 bases, leaving 3 bases between the germline ends. The CDR3 has 11 amino acids. Germline loops: CDR1 SNHLY, CDR2 FYNNEI. CDR3 amino acids: CASSGPYEQYF. CDR3 in DNA: TGTGCCAGCAGTGGCCCCTACGAGCAGTACTTC.

This clonotype was detected only once. CDR3 amino acids: CASRRSEQFF. The DNA of the CDR3 is TGTGCCAGCAGGAGGAGTGAGCAGTTCTTC. V and J are TRBV11-2 and TRBJ2-1; D not certain. The V and J ends lost 6 bases and 9 bases respectively, with 6 bases between them. Looked up from germline, CDR1 is SGHAT and CDR2 is FQNNGV. The CDR3 consists of 10 residues.

This chain joins TRBV5-4 and TRBJ2-5; 7 positions match TRBD1. This CDR3 comprises 14 residues. The V gene's germline CDR1 is SGHNT and CDR2 YYREEE (reference sequence). V lost 4 bases to trimming and J lost 6 bases; unmatched junction nucleotides: 9. In nucleotides, the CDR3 is TGTGCCAGCAGCACGACAGGGAGTTGGCAGACCCAGTACTTC. Translating gives CASSTTGSWQTQYF.

The V call is TRBV4-1, the J call TRBJ1-6, with D hard to call. Germline V gene data show CDR1 as MGHRA and CDR2 as YSYEKL. The CDR3 is 15 amino acids. V was clipped by 2 bases and J by 4 bases, with 9 bases between them. The CDR3 nucleotides are TGCGCCAGCAGCCAACCCGAACTGTATAATTCACCCCTCCACTTT. It specifies CASSQPELYNSPLHF.

The V gene is TRBV27, the J gene TRBJ2-4; 9 nucleotides match TRBD2. CDR1 and CDR2 (germline): MNHEY, SMNVEV (reference sequence). The CDR3 sequence is 16 residues long. The V segment lost 5 bases and the J segment 8 bases; nucleotides outside the gene matches: 13. The DNA for the CDR3 is TGTGCCAGCAGTAAAAGGGCGGCGGGAGGGGGAGACATTCAGTACTTC. Translation: CASSKRAAGGGDIQYF.

This clonotype was counted only a few times. The rearrangement uses TRBV7-9 and TRBJ2-7, with D possibly matching TRBD1 (7 bases). The CDR3 extends over 14 amino acids. Germline lookup yields CDR1 SEHNR and CDR2 FQNEAQ (reference sequence). V was shortened by 1 base and J by 3 bases, with 10 bases between the two germline ends. The CDR3 protein is CASSLGQGGYEQYF. CDR3 nucleotides: TGTGCCAGCAGCTTAGGACAGGGAGGCTACGAGCAGTACTTC.

V usage is TRBV29-1 and J usage is TRBJ2-1; 8 bases agree with TRBD2. V shed 8 bases, J shed 7 bases, and the junction held 1 base outside the gene matches. The CDR3 totals 10 residues. Germline values: CDR1 SQVTM, CDR2 ANQGSEA. CDR3 amino acids: CSSGGNEQFF. CDR3 DNA sequence: TGCAGCTCGGGGGGGAATGAGCAGTTCTTC.

The CDR3 nucleotides are TGCAGTGCTAGGATGGGGGGACAGGGAACCGGGGCCAACGTCCTGACTTTC. It codes for CSARMGGQGTGANVLTF. The chain couples TRBV20-1 to TRBJ2-6, with TRBD1 identical over 9 bases. The V and J ends lost 3 bases and 4 bases, in that order; junction bases with no gene match: 10. Germline CDR1 DFQATT, CDR2 SNEGSKA (reference sequence). This CDR3 region has 17 residues.

This clonotype has just a few counts. The rearrangement uses TRBV2 and TRBJ2-5; TRBD2 aligns across 14 bases. CDR1 and CDR2 (germline): SNHLY, FYNNEI. This CDR3 comprises 17 residues. V trimming: 1 base; J trimming: 7 bases; junction bases outside the gene matches: 8. The CDR3 DNA sequence: TGTGCCAGCAGTGAAGGACTAGCGGGAGGGTTCCAGAGGACCCAGTACTTC. As protein: CASSEGLAGGFQRTQYF. The full variable domain, with the rest looked up from reference TRBV2 and TRBJ2-5, is EPEVTQTPSHQVTQMGQEVILRCVPISNHLYFYWYRQILGQKVEFLVSFYNNEISEKSEIFDDQFSVERPDGSNFTLKIRSTKLEDSAMYFCASSEGLAGGFQRTQYFGPGTRLLVL.

The chain is built from TRBV7-2 and TRBJ2-1; either TRBD1 or TRBD2 may supply D (6 bases each). Between the trimmed V and J ends, which lost 3 bases and 6 bases, there was a span of 12 bases. This CDR3 has 14 residues. The V gene's germline CDR1 is SGHTA and CDR2 FQGNSA. The CDR3 sequence: CASSFLGGTNEQFF. The CDR3 region has the DNA TGTGCCAGCAGCTTCTTAGGGGGGACCAATGAGCAGTTCTTC.

V usage is TRBV5-1 and J usage is TRBJ2-5; the D gene could be TRBD1 or TRBD2 (5 bases each). In germline, CDR1 is SGHRS, CDR2 YFSETQ. V lost 0 bases to trimming and J lost 1 base, with 16 bases between them. The CDR3 runs 17 residues. This CDR3 is CASSLAGAPRAQETQYF. As DNA, the CDR3 is TGCGCCAGCAGCTTGGCCGGGGCACCAAGGGCCCAAGAGACCCAGTACTTC.

This clonotype was found a few times. V is TRBV27 and J is TRBJ1-2; D not certain. Germline loops: CDR1 MNHEY, CDR2 SMNVEV (reference sequence). The CDR3 is made up of 17 amino acids. The ends were cut back, 4 bases at V and 7 bases at J, with 25 bases in the middle. CDR3 in DNA: TGTGCCAGCAGTTCAGGAGGGCCCACCAAGCATCCTGGTGGCTACACCTTC. Residues: CASSSGGPTKHPGGYTF.